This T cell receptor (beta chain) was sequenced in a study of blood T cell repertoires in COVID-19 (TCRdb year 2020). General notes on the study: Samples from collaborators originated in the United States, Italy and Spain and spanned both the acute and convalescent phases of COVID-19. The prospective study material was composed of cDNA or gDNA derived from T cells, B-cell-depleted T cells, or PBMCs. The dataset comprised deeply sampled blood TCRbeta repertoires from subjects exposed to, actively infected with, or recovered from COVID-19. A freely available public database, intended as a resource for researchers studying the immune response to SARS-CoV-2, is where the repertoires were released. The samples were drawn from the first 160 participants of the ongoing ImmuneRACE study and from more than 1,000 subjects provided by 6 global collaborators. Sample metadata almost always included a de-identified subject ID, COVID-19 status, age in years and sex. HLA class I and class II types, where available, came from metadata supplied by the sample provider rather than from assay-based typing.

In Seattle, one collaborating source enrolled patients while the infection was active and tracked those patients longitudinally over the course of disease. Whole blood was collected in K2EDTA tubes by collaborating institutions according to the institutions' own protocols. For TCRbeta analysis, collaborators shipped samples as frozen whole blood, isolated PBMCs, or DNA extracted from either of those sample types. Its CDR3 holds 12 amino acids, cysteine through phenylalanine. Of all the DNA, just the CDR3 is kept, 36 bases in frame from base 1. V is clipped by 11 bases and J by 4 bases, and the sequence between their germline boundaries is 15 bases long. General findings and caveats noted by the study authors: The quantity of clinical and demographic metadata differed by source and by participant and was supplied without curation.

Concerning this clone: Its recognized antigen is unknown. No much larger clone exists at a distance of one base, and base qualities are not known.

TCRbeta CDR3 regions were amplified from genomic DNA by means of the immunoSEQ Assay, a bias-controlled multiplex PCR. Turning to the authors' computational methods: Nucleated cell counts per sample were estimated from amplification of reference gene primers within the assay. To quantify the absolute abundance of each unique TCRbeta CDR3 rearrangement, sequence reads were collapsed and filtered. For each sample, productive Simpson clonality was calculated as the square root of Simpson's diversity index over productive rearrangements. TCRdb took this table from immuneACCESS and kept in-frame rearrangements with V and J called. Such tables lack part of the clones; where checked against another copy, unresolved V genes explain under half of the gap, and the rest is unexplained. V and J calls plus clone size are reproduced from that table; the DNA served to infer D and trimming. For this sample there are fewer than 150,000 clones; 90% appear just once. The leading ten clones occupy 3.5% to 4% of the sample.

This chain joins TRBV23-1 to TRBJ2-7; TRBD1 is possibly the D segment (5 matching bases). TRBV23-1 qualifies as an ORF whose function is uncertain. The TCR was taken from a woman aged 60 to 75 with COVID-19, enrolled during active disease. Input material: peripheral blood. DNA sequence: TGCGCCGGTAGGGGCTGGCAATACGAGCAGTACTTC. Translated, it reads CAGRGWQYEQYF.